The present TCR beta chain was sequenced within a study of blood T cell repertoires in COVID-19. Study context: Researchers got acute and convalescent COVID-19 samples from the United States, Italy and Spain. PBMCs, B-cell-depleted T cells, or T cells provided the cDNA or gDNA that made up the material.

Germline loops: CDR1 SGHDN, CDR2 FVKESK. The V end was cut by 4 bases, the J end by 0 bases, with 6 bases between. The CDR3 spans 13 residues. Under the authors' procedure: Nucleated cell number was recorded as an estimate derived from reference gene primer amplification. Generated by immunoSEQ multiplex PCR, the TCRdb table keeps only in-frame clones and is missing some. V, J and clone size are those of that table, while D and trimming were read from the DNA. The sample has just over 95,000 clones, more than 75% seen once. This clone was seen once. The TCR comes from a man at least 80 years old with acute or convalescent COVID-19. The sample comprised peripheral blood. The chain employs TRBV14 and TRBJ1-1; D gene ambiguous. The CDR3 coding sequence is TGTGCCAGCAGCCCTAGACTGAACACTGAAGCTTTCTTT. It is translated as CASSPRLNTEAFF. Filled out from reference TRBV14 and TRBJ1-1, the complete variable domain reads EAGVTQFPSHSVIEKGQTVTLRCDPISGHDNLYWYRRVMGKEIKFLLHFVKESKQDESGMPNNRFLAERTGGTYSTLKVQPAELEDSGVYFCASSPRLNTEAFFGQGTRLTVV.